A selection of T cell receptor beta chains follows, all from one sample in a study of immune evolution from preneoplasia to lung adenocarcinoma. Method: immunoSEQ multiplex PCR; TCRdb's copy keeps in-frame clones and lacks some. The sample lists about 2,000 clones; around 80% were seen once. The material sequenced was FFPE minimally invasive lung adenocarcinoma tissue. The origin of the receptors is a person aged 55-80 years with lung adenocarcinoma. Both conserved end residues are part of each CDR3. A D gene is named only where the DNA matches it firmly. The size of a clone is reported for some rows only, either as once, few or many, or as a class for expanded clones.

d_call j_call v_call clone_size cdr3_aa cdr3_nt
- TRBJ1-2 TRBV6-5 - CASSYSRQLGYTF TGTGCCAGCAGTTACTCGCGGCAGCTCGGGTACACCTTC
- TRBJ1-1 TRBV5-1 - CASSLMDRNTEAFF TGCGCCAGCAGCTTAATGGACAGGAACACTGAAGCTTTCTTT
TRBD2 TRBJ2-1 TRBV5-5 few CASSLSVLAGSAYNEQFF TGTGCCAGCAGCTTGTCTGTCCTAGCGGGGTCCGCGTACAATGAGCAGTTCTTC
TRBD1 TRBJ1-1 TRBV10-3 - CAISTRTGGDTEAFF TGTGCCATCAGCACCAGGACAGGGGGCGATACTGAAGCTTTCTTT
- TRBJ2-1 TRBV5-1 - CASSLQGSDEQFF TGCGCCAGCAGCTTACAGGGTTCCGATGAGCAGTTCTTC
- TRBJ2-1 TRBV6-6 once CASSYSRQAREQFF TGTGCCAGCAGTTACTCTAGACAGGCTCGTGAGCAGTTCTTC
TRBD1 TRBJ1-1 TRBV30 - CAWSQGGRKNTEAFF TGTGCCTGGAGTCAGGGGGGGAGGAAAAACACTGAAGCTTTCTTT
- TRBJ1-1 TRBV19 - CASSIGGTGYPEAFF TGTGCCAGTAGTATAGGAGGAACAGGGTACCCTGAAGCTTTCTTT
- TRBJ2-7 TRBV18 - CASSHPVVPHEQYF TGTGCCAGCTCACACCCAGTCGTTCCCCACGAGCAGTACTTC
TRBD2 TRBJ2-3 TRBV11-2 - CASSAQRGYTDTQYF TGTGCCAGCAGCGCACAGCGGGGGTACACAGATACGCAGTATTTT
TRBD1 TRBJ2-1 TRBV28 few CATYRQGDWDYNEQFF TGTGCCACCTACAGACAGGGGGATTGGGATTACAATGAGCAGTTCTTC
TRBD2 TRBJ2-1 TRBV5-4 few CASSSLAGGSHEQFF TGTGCCAGCAGCTCACTAGCGGGGGGGTCCCATGAGCAGTTCTTC
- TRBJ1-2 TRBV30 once CAWSGAYGYTF TGTGCCTGGAGTGGTGCCTATGGCTACACCTTC
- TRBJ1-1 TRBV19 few CASRPLGGREIEAFF TGTGCCAGTAGACCCTTAGGGGGTAGGGAAATTGAAGCTTTCTTT
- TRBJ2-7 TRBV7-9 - CASSPRLGDEQYF TGTGCCAGCAGCCCCAGGTTGGGGGACGAGCAGTACTTC
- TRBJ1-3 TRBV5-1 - CASSVGTQGNTIYF TGCGCCAGCAGCGTTGGAACCCAGGGAAACACCATATATTTT
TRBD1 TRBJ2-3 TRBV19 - CASSPSRTGGFSTDTQYF TGTGCCAGTAGTCCCTCCCGGACAGGGGGTTTTAGCACAGATACGCAGTATTTT
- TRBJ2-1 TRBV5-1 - CASSTGGQTYNEQFF TGCGCCAGCAGCACCGGGGGACAGACCTACAATGAGCAGTTCTTC
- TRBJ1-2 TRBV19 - CASRRGMESGTYGYTF TGTGCCAGTAGAAGGGGGATGGAGAGCGGGACCTATGGCTACACCTTC
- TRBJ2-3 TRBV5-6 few CASSLEGRGGTDTQYF TGTGCCAGCAGCTTGGAGGGCAGGGGCGGGACAGATACGCAGTATTTT
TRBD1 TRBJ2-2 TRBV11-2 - CASRPTGATGELFF TGTGCCAGCAGACCGACAGGGGCCACCGGGGAGCTGTTTTTT
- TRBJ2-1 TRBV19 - CASKKGGLSYNEQFF TGTGCCAGCAAAAAAGGGGGACTATCCTACAATGAGCAGTTCTTC
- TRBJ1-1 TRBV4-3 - CASSAQGGVNTEAFF TGCGCCAGCAGCGCACAGGGAGGTGTGAACACTGAAGCTTTCTTT
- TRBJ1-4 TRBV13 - CASSLRTANEKLFF TGTGCCAGCAGCCTGAGGACAGCAAATGAAAAACTGTTTTTT
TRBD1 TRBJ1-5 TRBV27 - CASSPGQGRQPQHF TGTGCCAGCAGTCCAGGACAGGGTCGTCAGCCCCAGCATTTT
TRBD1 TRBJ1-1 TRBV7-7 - CASSLDRATEAFF TGTGCTAGCAGCTTAGACAGGGCCACTGAAGCTTTCTTT
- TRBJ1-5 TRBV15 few CATSSGGGWSGDVQPQHF TGTGCCACCAGCAGTGGGGGAGGTTGGAGCGGTGATGTTCAGCCCCAGCATTTT
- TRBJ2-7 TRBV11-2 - CASSLEVGPYEQYF TGTGCCAGCAGCTTAGAGGTGGGGCCCTACGAGCAGTACTTC